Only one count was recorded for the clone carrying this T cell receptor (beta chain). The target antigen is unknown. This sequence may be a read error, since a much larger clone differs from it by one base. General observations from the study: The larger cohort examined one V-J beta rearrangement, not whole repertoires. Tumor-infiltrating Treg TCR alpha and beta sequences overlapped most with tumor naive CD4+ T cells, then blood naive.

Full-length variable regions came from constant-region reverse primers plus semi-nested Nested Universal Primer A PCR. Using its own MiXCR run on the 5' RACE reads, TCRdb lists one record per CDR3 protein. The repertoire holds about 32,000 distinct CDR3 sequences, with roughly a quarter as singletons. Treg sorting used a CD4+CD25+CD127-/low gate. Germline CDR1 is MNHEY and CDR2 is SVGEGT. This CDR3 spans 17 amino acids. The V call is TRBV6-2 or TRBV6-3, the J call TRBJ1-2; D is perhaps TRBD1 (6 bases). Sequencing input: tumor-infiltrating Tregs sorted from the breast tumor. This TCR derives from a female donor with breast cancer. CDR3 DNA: TGTGGCAGCAGTTACCCCGGAGGGGGATCCCATCATATTGGCTACACCTTC. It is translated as CGSSYPGGGSHHIGYTF.